Presented here are 19 T cell receptor beta chains from one specimen sequenced in a study of T cell repertoires in cytomegalovirus infection. One entry per CDR3 protein results from TCRdb running MiXCR on the reads. The table records a few hundred thousand distinct CDR3 sequences, about 15% of them present only once. Sequenced input: CD8+ T cells from PBMCs. All receptors derive from a human donor in good health (CMV status not recorded). Some clones in this sample may be carry-over from other donors' samples.

This clonotype was detected a few times. J is TRBJ2-1 and V is TRBV20-1; no clear D gene. Germline CDR1 reads DFQATT; CDR2 reads SNEGSKA (reference sequence). With 6 bases removed from V and 4 bases from J, the gap between germline ends came to 19 bases. CDR3 length equals 15 residues. CDR3 sequence: CSATDGTTIYNEQFF. The CDR3 DNA sequence: TGCAGTGCCACGGACGGAACAACGATTTACAATGAGCAGTTCTTC.

This clonotype was recorded at least ten times. The chain couples TRBV5-1 to TRBJ1-5; D perhaps matches TRBD1 (5 bases). Deletions cut 0 bases from V and 7 bases from J, with 8 bases between. From germline, CDR1 is SGHRS and CDR2 YFSETQ. The CDR3 spans 13 residues. The CDR3 loop reads CASSLVGEQPQHF. In nucleotides, the CDR3 is TGCGCCAGCAGCTTGGTGGGGGAACAGCCCCAGCATTTT.

V is TRBV4-1 and J is TRBJ2-7; D is perhaps TRBD2 (6 bases). The V gene's germline CDR1 is MGHRA and CDR2 YSYEKL. The CDR3 length is 15 residues. Trimming removed 0 bases at V and 2 bases at J, with 11 bases between. The CDR3 DNA reads as TGCGCCAGCAGCCAAGATAAAGCGGGCCCCTACGAGCAGTACTTC. This translates into CASSQDKAGPYEQYF.

The chain joins TRBV28 to TRBJ1-1; TRBD1 is a possible D gene (5 bases). V was clipped by 5 bases and J by 6 bases, with 16 bases between them. CDR1 is MDHEN and CDR2 is SYDVKM in the germline V gene. The CDR3 sequence is 14 residues long. The CDR3, as DNA: TGTGCCAGCAGTCCCTCGTGGGAACAGGCTGAAGCTTTCTTT. It yields the protein CASSPSWEQAEAFF.

This clonotype came up a few times. V usage is TRBV19 and J usage is TRBJ2-2; D is possibly TRBD1 (5 bases). V gave up 1 base and J gave up 3 bases, with 9 bases separating them. The CDR3 consists of 15 residues. Per the germline V gene, CDR1 is LNHDA and CDR2 is SQIVND (reference sequence). CDR3 residues: CASSIGRVDTGELFF. The CDR3, as DNA: TGTGCCAGTAGTATAGGCAGGGTAGACACCGGGGAGCTGTTTTTT.

A word on this clonotype: A much larger clone sits a single nucleotide away, making a read error possible. This chain joins TRBV7-2 and TRBJ1-2, with a tentative D call TRBD1 (6 bases). The CDR3 sequence is 13 residues long. Germline V gene sequence: CDR1 SGHTA, CDR2 FQGNSA. The CDR3 region is CASSPPGAPERNF. CDR3 nucleotides: TGTGCCAGCAGCCCCCCGGGGGCTCCGGAGAGAAACTTC.

At least ten counts were recorded for this clonotype. The CDR3 nucleotides read TGTGCCAGCAGCTTATATACTTCCTACCCCTATGGCTACACCTTC. It yields the protein CASSLYTSYPYGYTF. This sequence joins TRBV7-8 and TRBJ1-2, with D hard to call. Germline CDR1 and CDR2: SGHVS and FQNEAQ. V was clipped by 2 bases and J by 4 bases, with 14 bases between them. The length of the CDR3 is 15 residues.

This clonotype was seen repeatedly, ten times or more. V gene TRBV28 combines with J gene TRBJ1-1; unclear D gene. Germline V gene sequence: CDR1 MDHEN, CDR2 SYDVKM. The CDR3 runs to 14 residues. V gave up 6 bases and J gave up 0 bases, with 11 bases separating them. CDR3 loop: CASRAAGMNTEAFF. For the CDR3, the DNA is TGTGCCAGCAGAGCTGCGGGTATGAACACTGAAGCTTTCTTT.

This clonotype has only a few counts. The V and J genes are TRBV28 and TRBJ2-7, with 7 bases lining up with TRBD1. The CDR3 totals 14 residues. Per germline, CDR1 MDHEN and CDR2 SYDVKM. J gave up 2 bases and V 5 bases, and 6 bases lay outside the gene matches. CDR3 in amino acids: CASSPWTGAYEQYF. CDR3 nucleotide sequence: TGTGCCAGCAGTCCATGGACAGGAGCCTACGAGCAGTACTTC.

This chain joins TRBV12-3 or TRBV12-4 and TRBJ1-2; D possibly corresponds to TRBD1 (6 bases). V lost 4 bases and J lost 2, with 20 bases in between. The CDR3 sequence is 17 residues long. This CDR3 is CASSSTAGAHINYGYTF. CDR3 coding DNA: TGTGCCAGCAGTTCCACGGCAGGGGCCCACATAAACTATGGCTACACCTTC.

The table lists this clonotype with a few counts. The chain links TRBV5-6 to TRBJ2-2; a weak D match, TRBD1 (6 bases). CDR1 is SGHDT and CDR2 is YYEEEE in the germline V gene. V lost 3 bases to trimming and J lost 1 base, with 10 bases between them. The CDR3 runs to 15 residues. CDR3: CASSSSGQNTGELFF. The DNA of the CDR3 is TGTGCCAGCAGCTCCTCGGGACAGAACACCGGGGAGCTGTTTTTT.

The chain employs TRBV27 and TRBJ2-7, with a tentative D call TRBD1 (6 bases). In germline, CDR1 is MNHEY, CDR2 SMNVEV (reference sequence). Trimming pared 8 bases from V and 0 bases from J, leaving 11 bases between. The CDR3 length is 13 residues. CDR3: CASAPGHSYEQYF. CDR3 sequence (DNA): TGTGCCAGCGCCCCGGGACACTCCTACGAGCAGTACTTC.

This sequence joins TRBV29-1 and TRBJ2-7; D is unclear. Germline V gene data show CDR1 as SQVTM and CDR2 as ANQGSEA. Deletions cut 4 bases from V and 0 bases from J, with 7 bases between. This CDR3 has 12 residues. CDR3 in amino acids: CSVVKGSYEQYF. CDR3 in DNA: TGCAGCGTTGTCAAGGGCTCCTACGAGCAGTACTTC.

The chain uses TRBV6-1 and TRBJ2-1; D uncertain. The ends were cut back, 5 bases at V and 5 bases at J, with 10 bases in the middle. This CDR3 is built from 13 residues. Germline CDR1 is MNHNS and CDR2 is SASEGT. The chain's CDR3 is CASSSWTNNEQFF. The CDR3 DNA is TGTGCCAGCAGTTCCTGGACCAACAATGAGCAGTTCTTC.

In its sample, this clonotype was seen a few times. V and J are TRBV5-1 and TRBJ2-2; D is unclear. Germline V lookup: CDR1 SGHRS, CDR2 YFSETQ. The V end lost 6 bases, the J end lost 5 bases, and 8 bases lay between the germline ends. CDR3 length equals 12 residues. The CDR3 loop reads CASTFATGELFF. The CDR3 coding sequence is TGCGCCAGCACCTTTGCTACCGGGGAGCTGTTTTTT.

This rearrangement joins TRBV15 to TRBJ1-1; D may be TRBD1 (5 bases). The CDR3 is 14 residues long. Germline lookup yields CDR1 LNHNV and CDR2 YYDKDF (reference sequence). The V end was cut by 2 bases, the J end by 5 bases, with 12 bases between. The CDR3: CATSRQGLGTEAFF. The CDR3 DNA reads TGTGCCACCAGCAGACAGGGCCTGGGGACTGAAGCTTTCTTT.

The rearrangement links TRBV3-1 to TRBJ2-7, with D maybe TRBD1 (5 bases). CDR1 LGHDT and CDR2 YNNKEL come from the germline V gene (reference sequence). There are 18 residues in the CDR3. Between the trimmed V and J ends, which lost 4 bases and 1 base, there was a span of 23 bases. The CDR3 coding sequence is TGTGCCAGCAGCCCCGGGTGGGGCACCGGCCCGAATTCCTACGAGCAGTACTTC. This gives the protein CASSPGWGTGPNSYEQYF.

This clonotype was observed a handful of times. V gene TRBV5-4 combines with J gene TRBJ2-1, with 12 bases fitting TRBD2. The CDR3 is 15 amino acids. The germline V gene has CDR1 SGHNT and CDR2 YYREEE (reference sequence). The J segment lost 10 bases and the V segment lost 4 bases, leaving 9 bases of the junction unmatched. The CDR3 nucleotides read TGTGCCAGCAGCACACTAGCGGGGGGCATTCGGGAGCAGTTCTTC. Its protein is CASSTLAGGIREQFF. The complete variable domain, with remaining parts taken from reference TRBV5-4 and TRBJ2-1, reads ETGVTQSPTHLIKTRGQQVTLRCSSQSGHNTVSWYQQALGQGPQFIFQYYREEENGRGNFPPRFSGLQFPNYSSELNVNALELDDSALYLCASSTLAGGIREQFFGPGTRLTVL.

The V and J genes are TRBV20-1 and TRBJ1-2, with 7 bases lining up with TRBD1. V trimming: 4 bases; J trimming: 8 bases; junction bases outside the gene matches: 19. The CDR3 length is 16 residues. Germline V gene lookup returns CDR1 DFQATT and CDR2 SNEGSKA (reference sequence). The CDR3 sequence: CSATGSGTDRLGGYTF. The CDR3 coding sequence is TGCAGTGCTACTGGTTCCGGGACAGATCGCCTTGGGGGCTACACCTTC.